The rows below give T cell receptor beta chains drawn from one sample of a study of blood T cell repertoires in COVID-19. Data came from immunoSEQ multiplex PCR; TCRdb stores just in-frame clones and leaves some out. Altogether a few hundred thousand clones are present, over 75% being singletons, with the ten largest covering around 13%. Input material: peripheral blood. Receptors were obtained from a woman in her sixties or seventies with acute or convalescent COVID-19. Both conserved end residues are part of each CDR3. A D gene is named only where the DNA matches it firmly. Only some rows state a clone size, as once, few, many or a class for expanded clones.

TRBD2 | once | TRBJ2-7 | TRBV4-3 | TGCGCCAGCAGCCAGGATTGGGGAGGGTACGAGCAGTACTTC | CASSQDWGGYEQYF
NA | NA | TRBJ1-2 | TRBV10-3 | TGTGCCATCCATCCGGGACAAGACTATGGCTACACCTTC | CAIHPGQDYGYTF
NA | once | TRBJ2-4 | TRBV28 | TGTGCCAGCAGTTTACCTTCGACCAAGGGGGTTAACGCCAAAAACATTCAGTACTTC | CASSLPSTKGVNAKNIQYF
TRBD1 | NA | TRBJ1-5 | TRBV28 | TGTGCCAGCAGTTGGGGGGACAGGGCCAATCAGCCCCAGCATTTT | CASSWGDRANQPQHF
TRBD2 | NA | TRBJ2-7 | TRBV7-2 | TGTGCCAGCAGCTTAGACTTGGGCGGGGGACGTTACGAGCAGTACTTC | CASSLDLGGGRYEQYF
TRBD1 | NA | TRBJ2-7 | TRBV30 | TGTGCCTGGAGGGTTACAGGGGCCCACGCCTACGAGCAGTACTTC | CAWRVTGAHAYEQYF
NA | NA | TRBJ1-1 | TRBV6-5 | TGTGCCAGCACCCGAAGCCGGGGGAGTGGAACTGAAGCTTTCTTT | CASTRSRGSGTEAFF
NA | NA | TRBJ2-7 | TRBV9 | TGTGCCAGCAGCGAGGGGGGGGCCCTCTACGAGCAGTACTTC | CASSEGGALYEQYF
TRBD1 | NA | TRBJ1-5 | TRBV19 | TGTGCCAGTAGTATAAGACAGGGGAACCCCAATCAGCCCCAGCATTTT | CASSIRQGNPNQPQHF
TRBD2 | NA | TRBJ2-5 | TRBV5-1 | TGCGCCAGCAGCTTGGAAGGACTAGCAGGGGAGACCCAGTACTTC | CASSLEGLAGETQYF
TRBD2 | NA | TRBJ2-1 | TRBV20-1 | TGCAGTGCTAGTCGCGGGAGGCGTTACAATGAGCAGTTCTTC | CSASRGRRYNEQFF
TRBD2 | NA | TRBJ2-7 | TRBV19 | TGTGCCAGTAGTATAGCACTAGCGGGGGGCCGGTTCTCCTACGAGCAGTACTTC | CASSIALAGGRFSYEQYF
NA | NA | TRBJ2-3 | TRBV9 | TGTGCCAGCAGCGTAGATCTAGTTAGCCCAGATACGCAGTATTTT | CASSVDLVSPDTQYF
TRBD2 | NA | TRBJ2-3 | TRBV5-8 | TGTGCCAGCAGCTTGTCAAGGAGCGGGGGGGCGTTAGATACGCAGTATTTT | CASSLSRSGGALDTQYF
TRBD1 | once | TRBJ1-4 | TRBV29-1 | TGCAGCGTTCTACCATACAGGGGACGAAATGAAAAACTGTTTTTT | CSVLPYRGRNEKLFF
NA | NA | TRBJ2-5 | TRBV30 | TGTGCCTGGACCCGAGGCCGAGGCGAGACCCAGTACTTC | CAWTRGRGETQYF
TRBD1 | NA | TRBJ2-1 | TRBV7-9 | TGTGCCAGCAGCGGAAATGGGGACAGGGGGTACAATGAGCAGTTCTTC | CASSGNGDRGYNEQFF
TRBD2 | NA | TRBJ2-5 | TRBV4-3 | TGCGCCAGCAGCCAAGATCCGGGGGGACCTGTCCAAGAGACCCAGTACTTC | CASSQDPGGPVQETQYF
TRBD1 | NA | TRBJ1-1 | TRBV6-6 | TGTGCCAGCAATAACAGGGGCTGGGACACTGAAGCTTTCTTT | CASNNRGWDTEAFF
NA | NA | TRBJ1-5 | TRBV4-1 | TGCGCCAGCAGCCAATACGCAGGCGCCGAATTTCAGCCCCAGCATTTT | CASSQYAGAEFQPQHF
TRBD1 | NA | TRBJ1-2 | TRBV6-5 | TGTGCCAGCAGTCCCTCGGACAGGACATATGGCTACACCTTC | CASSPSDRTYGYTF
NA | once | TRBJ2-1 | TRBV4-2 | TGTGCCAGCAGCCAGGCGGAGCGAGGTGACAATGAGCAGTTCTTC | CASSQAERGDNEQFF
NA | NA | TRBJ1-5 | TRBV28 | TGTGCCAGCAGTTCCATTCAGGGAATTCAGCCCCAGCATTTT | CASSSIQGIQPQHF
NA | NA | TRBJ1-1 | TRBV2 | TGTGCCAGCGCACGGGGGAACACTGAAGCTTTCTTT | CASARGNTEAFF
TRBD1 | NA | TRBJ1-4 | TRBV28 | TGTGCCAGCAGCCCCCCTGACAGGGGCCTTAATGAAAAACTGTTTTTT | CASSPPDRGLNEKLFF
NA | few | TRBJ1-5 | TRBV19 | TGTGCCAGTAGTACAGCAGGGTTTCAGCCCCAGCATTTT | CASSTAGFQPQHF
TRBD1 | NA | TRBJ1-3 | TRBV7-9 | TGTGCCAGCAGCTTAGACCCGGGACAGCTCTCTGGAAACACCATATATTTT | CASSLDPGQLSGNTIYF
NA | NA | TRBJ1-4 | TRBV5-1 | TGCGCCAGCAGCACTCAGGGCGCAACTAATGAAAAACTGTTTTTT | CASSTQGATNEKLFF
TRBD2 | NA | TRBJ2-2 | TRBV24-1 | TGTGCCACCAGTGGGACTAGAAACACCGGGGAGCTGTTTTTT | CATSGTRNTGELFF
TRBD1 | NA | TRBJ2-2 | TRBV7-9 | TGTGCCAGCAGGAGGGACAGGGGCTACGGGGAGCTGTTTTTT | CASRRDRGYGELFF
NA | NA | TRBJ1-1 | TRBV4-3 | TGCGCCAGCAGCGTCACAGGGATCATGGGTGAAGCTTTCTTT | CASSVTGIMGEAFF
NA | NA | TRBJ2-5 | TRBV19 | TGTGCCAGTAGTCGAGGGGGTAAGACCCAGTACTTC | CASSRGGKTQYF
NA | NA | TRBJ2-5 | TRBV5-1 | TGCGCCAGCAGCCCCGCGGCGGGGCCGATCCAAGAGACCCAGTACTTC | CASSPAAGPIQETQYF
TRBD2 | NA | TRBJ2-1 | TRBV7-3 | TGTGCCAGCAGCTTAGATTCGGGACTAGCTTACAATGAGCAGTTCTTC | CASSLDSGLAYNEQFF
NA | NA | TRBJ1-2 | TRBV5-1 | TGCGCCAGCAGCTTGGTGGGGGCCGGCTATGGCTACACCTTC | CASSLVGAGYGYTF
NA | few | TRBJ1-1 | TRBV19 | TGTGCCAGTACGGACAGAGGGCAGACGGCTTTCTTT | CASTDRGQTAFF
NA | NA | TRBJ1-4 | TRBV5-4 | TGTGCCAGCAGCATAAGGGGGGAAAAACTGTTTTTT | CASSIRGEKLFF
NA | NA | TRBJ1-3 | TRBV10-3 | TGTGGGGGTCGGGGGAGTGTCGCTGGAAACACCATATATTTT | CGGRGSVAGNTIYF
TRBD2 | NA | TRBJ2-2 | TRBV9 | TGTGCCACTAAGCGGGACCCCTGGACCGGGGAGCTGTTTTTT | CATKRDPWTGELFF
TRBD2 | NA | TRBJ2-5 | TRBV19 | TGTGCCAGTAGGGGGGGGGAGACCCAGTACTTC | CASRGGETQYF
TRBD1 | NA | TRBJ1-2 | TRBV6-6 | TGTGCCAGCAGTTACTCCAGGACAGGGGACTATGGCTACACCTTC | CASSYSRTGDYGYTF
NA | NA | TRBJ2-7 | TRBV6-4 | TGTGCCAGCAGTGGTCTGAGTTCCTACGAGCAGTACTTC | CASSGLSSYEQYF
TRBD2 | NA | TRBJ2-5 | TRBV27 | TGTGCCAGCAGTTTGGGGGCACTAGCGGGAGGGTCAAGGGAGACCCAGTACTTC | CASSLGALAGGSRETQYF
TRBD1 | NA | TRBJ1-6 | TRBV7-9 | TGTGCCAGCAGCCCTCCGGGACAGACCATCAATTCACCCCTCCACTTT | CASSPPGQTINSPLHF
TRBD1 | NA | TRBJ1-3 | TRBV5-6 | TGTGCCAGCAGCTCGACCCCGACAGGGCCATCTGGAAACACCATATATTTT | CASSSTPTGPSGNTIYF